This T cell receptor (beta chain) was identified in a study of T cells in Graves' hyperthyroidism and ophthalmopathy. V was clipped by 0 bases and J by 7 bases, with 5 bases between them. The CDR3 covers 12 residues. The V gene's germline CDR1 is SGDLS and CDR2 YYNGEE. Regions amplified from RNA transcripts were the TCR beta CDR3 regions. HTBI primers drove first-round RT-PCR of the TCR CDR3. Each CDR3 protein gets one entry after TCRdb re-called the multiplex PCR reads with MiXCR. The sample includes about 290,000 distinct CDR3 sequences, around 15% of them seen just once. Subjects aged 18 to 65 presented with newly diagnosed hyperthyroidism of less than 2 months' duration.

The chain carries TRBV9 and TRBJ2-1; D is uncertain. The sample taken for sequencing was blood. The receptor comes from a woman in her forties with Graves' hyperthyroidism. In DNA, the CDR3 is TGTGCCAGCAGCGTAGAGATGAATGAGCAGTTCTTC. Translated: CASSVEMNEQFF.